The TCR beta chain under discussion was sequenced for a study of blood T cell repertoires in COVID-19. Exposed participants came across a COVID-19 case within 2 weeks before study entry. TCRdb keeps only in-frame clones here, not all; method: immunoSEQ multiplex PCR. Of approximately 260,000 clones detected, more than 75% appear once; the ten largest clones hold approximately 6.6%. Per the germline V gene, CDR1 is MDHEN and CDR2 is SYDVKM. V was clipped by 8 bases and J by 4 bases, with 9 bases between them. The CDR3 runs to 12 residues. The chain has TRBV28 and TRBJ2-1, with a weak D call TRBD1 (6 bases). The sequence was obtained from a woman aged 50 to 60 who had been exposed to COVID-19. The sample taken for sequencing was PBMCs or T cells enriched from blood (not recorded which). The CDR3 region is CASQGGYNEQFF. In nucleotides, the CDR3 is TGTGCCAGCCAAGGGGGATACAATGAGCAGTTCTTC.